The text below deals with one TCR beta chain. This specimen belongs to a study of blood T cell repertoires in COVID-19. Across the whole study: T cells, B-cell-depleted T cells, or PBMCs supplied cDNA or gDNA.

Study members were between about 18 and 95 years old and lived in approximately 25 US regions. Cohort allocation depended upon clinical history that participants reported. CDR1 is SGHRS and CDR2 is YFSETQ in the germline V gene. Trimming cost V 4 bases and J 0 bases; bases outside gene matches: 4. This CDR3 has 15 residues. Source study methods: Amplifying reference gene primers gave estimates of nucleated cell counts. Here immunoSEQ multiplex PCR was the method, and the copy in TCRdb shows in-frame clones only, minus some. That table gives V, J and clone size, and the DNA gave D and trimming. The data show approximately 490,000 clones, about nine tenths seen once.

This TCR was recovered from a woman aged 18 to 35 who had recovered from COVID-19. Material: PBMCs or T cells enriched from blood (not recorded which). The gene calls are TRBV5-1 and TRBJ1-1; 9 positions agree with TRBD1. Here the CDR3 reads CASSPRTGVNTEAFF. The CDR3 DNA reads as TGCGCCAGCAGCCCCCGGACAGGGGTGAACACTGAAGCTTTCTTT.